The 25 T cell receptor beta chains listed next were all sequenced from one sample in a study of neurological immune-mediated disorders. TCRdb used MiXCR to reprocess the 5' RACE reads, holding one entry per CDR3 protein. The profile shows about 95,000 distinct CDR3 sequences, 3% to 4% of them singletons. The material sequenced was PBMCs. These receptors were obtained from a woman under 30 with multiple sclerosis.

This clonotype was detected ten times or more. The rearrangement links TRBV5-1 to TRBJ1-5; 12 bases agree with TRBD1. Germline V lookup: CDR1 SGHRS, CDR2 YFSETQ. The CDR3 runs to 15 residues. Unmatched junction bases numbered 3, after V lost 3 bases and J lost 5 bases. The DNA of the CDR3 is TGCGCCAGCAGCTGGGGACAGGGGGCCGATCAGCCCCAGCATTTT. This gives the protein CASSWGQGADQPQHF.

This clonotype was seen many times. CDR3 loop: CASSEGVVGQPQHF. The CDR3 DNA is TGTGCCAGCAGTGAGGGGGTGGTGGGTCAGCCCCAGCATTTT. V usage is TRBV2 and J usage is TRBJ1-5; D possibly corresponds to TRBD1 (5 bases). Trimming pared 3 bases from V and 6 bases from J, leaving 12 bases between. Germline CDR1 SNHLY, CDR2 FYNNEI. The length of the CDR3 is 14 residues. The full variable domain, in which reference TRBV2 and TRBJ1-5 provide the parts outside the CDR3, is EPEVTQTPSHQVTQMGQEVILRCVPISNHLYFYWYRQILGQKVEFLVSFYNNEISEKSEIFDDQFSVERPDGSNFTLKIRSTKLEDSAMYFCASSEGVVGQPQHFGDGTRLSIL.

This clonotype was picked up many times. The chain employs TRBV5-5 and TRBJ2-5, with D perhaps matching TRBD2 (5 bases). V was pared by 4 bases and J by 2 bases, with 12 bases between. Per germline, CDR1 SGHKS and CDR2 YYEKEE (reference sequence). The CDR3 extends over 14 amino acids. CDR3 amino acids: CASSLGVAQETQYF. The CDR3 DNA follows: TGTGCCAGCAGCCTCGGGGTAGCGCAAGAGACCCAGTACTTC. Combining the CDR3 with reference TRBV5-5 and TRBJ2-5 gives the whole variable domain DAGVTQSPTHLIKTRGQQVTLRCSPISGHKSVSWYQQVLGQGPQFIFQYYEKEERGRGNFPDRFSARQFPNYSSELNVNALLLGDSALYLCASSLGVAQETQYFGPGTRLLVL.

This clonotype has ten or more counts. The chain recombines TRBV20-1 with TRBJ2-7, with TRBD2 matching 13 bases. Germline assignment: CDR1 DFQATT and CDR2 SNEGSKA (reference sequence). Germline trimming cut 5 bases from V and 7 bases from J; bases unmatched to any gene: 8. The CDR3 is 14 amino acids. CDR3 bases: TGCAGTGCTCTCCGACTAGCGGGAGGAGGTGAGCAGTACTTC. Translating gives CSALRLAGGGEQYF.

This clonotype has a count of ten or more. This rearrangement joins TRBV3-1 to TRBJ2-1, with 11 bases aligning to TRBD2. J was trimmed by 4 bases and V by 2 bases; bases with no gene match: 4. The length of the CDR3 is 16 residues. The germline V gene encodes CDR1 LGHDT and CDR2 YNNKEL (reference sequence). CDR3 nucleotides: TGTGCCAGCAGCCAACAGACTAGCGGGGCTTACAATGAGCAGTTCTTC. It is translated as CASSQQTSGAYNEQFF.

This clonotype was found many times. The chain uses TRBV20-1 and TRBJ2-7; no reliable D call. The CDR3 spans 10 residues. The ends were cut back, 6 bases at V and 4 bases at J, with 7 bases in the middle. Germline CDR1 reads DFQATT; CDR2 reads SNEGSKA (reference sequence). As DNA, the CDR3 is TGCAGTGCCATCCAGTACGAGCAGTACTTC. This sequence encodes CSAIQYEQYF.

This clonotype was seen ten or more times. The chain is built from TRBV3-1 and TRBJ1-4; 9 nucleotides line up with TRBD1. Trimming cost V 3 bases and J 4 bases; bases outside gene matches: 9. The CDR3 totals 17 residues. The germline gives CDR1 LGHDT, CDR2 YNNKEL (reference sequence). The CDR3 coding sequence is TGTGCCAGCAGCCATGCTGGACAGGGGCGCCTTAATGAAAAACTGTTTTTT. It specifies CASSHAGQGRLNEKLFF.

This clonotype was detected many times. The chain carries TRBV28 and TRBJ2-3; D remains ambiguous. Germline V gene sequence: CDR1 MDHEN, CDR2 SYDVKM. V shed 5 bases and J shed 6 bases, with 9 bases lying between them. This CDR3 has 12 residues. The CDR3 sequence: CASSRPADTQYF. In nucleotides, the CDR3 is TGTGCCAGCAGTCGTCCCGCGGATACGCAGTATTTT.

In this sample, this clonotype turned up many times. The gene calls are TRBV6-1 and TRBJ1-6; no reliable D call. Germline V gene sequence: CDR1 MNHNS, CDR2 SASEGT. The germline V and J ends were trimmed by 2 bases and 3 bases, with 8 bases remaining between them. CDR3 length equals 15 residues. CDR3 sequence: CASSEYGVYNSPLHF. In nucleotides, the CDR3 is TGTGCCAGCAGTGAATATGGGGTCTATAATTCACCCCTCCACTTT.

This clonotype was counted at least ten times. This chain joins TRBV5-1 and TRBJ1-3; unclear D gene. Trimming removed 0 bases from V and 0 bases from J, with 10 bases in between. Germline CDR1 reads SGHRS; CDR2 reads YFSETQ. The length of the CDR3 is 16 residues. The chain's CDR3 is CASSLAASVSGNTIYF. The CDR3 nucleotides are TGCGCCAGCAGCTTGGCAGCCAGCGTCTCTGGAAACACCATATATTTT.

In this sample, this clonotype turned up many times. The rearrangement joins TRBV5-1 to TRBJ1-1; tentatively, D is TRBD1 (6 bases). V lost 4 bases and J lost 0, with 10 bases in between. From germline, CDR1 is SGHRS and CDR2 YFSETQ. CDR3 length: 14 residues. This chain's CDR3 is CASSDGQLNTEAFF. The CDR3 DNA reads TGCGCCAGCAGCGATGGACAGTTGAACACTGAAGCTTTCTTT.

This clonotype was recorded at least ten times. The chain carries TRBV6-2 or TRBV6-3 and TRBJ2-5; D unresolved. Per germline, CDR1 MNHEY and CDR2 SVGEGT. The CDR3 totals 16 residues. The germline V and J ends were trimmed by 0 bases and 2 bases, with 13 bases remaining between them. CDR3 DNA: TGTGCCAGCAGTTACTCGATTGGGAACCAACAAGAGACCCAGTACTTC. Protein sequence: CASSYSIGNQQETQYF.

This clonotype came up a few times. The rearrangement uses TRBV7-9 and TRBJ2-7, with D perhaps TRBD2 (5 bases). CDR3 size: 12 residues. V shed 11 bases and J shed 2 bases, with 13 bases lying between them. From germline, CDR1 is SEHNR and CDR2 FQNEAQ (reference sequence). CDR3: CALGGSTYEQYF. For the CDR3, the DNA is TGTGCCTTAGGAGGCAGTACCTACGAGCAGTACTTC. The full variable domain, in which reference TRBV7-9 and TRBJ2-7 provide the parts outside the CDR3, is DTGVSQNPRHKITKRGQNVTFRCDPISEHNRLYWYRQTLGQGPEFLTYFQNEAQLEKSRLLSDRFSAERPKGSFSTLEIQRTEQGDSAMYLCALGGSTYEQYFGPGTRLTVT.

This clonotype has just a few counts. The genes are TRBV20-1 and TRBJ1-6, with D tentatively TRBD1 (6 bases). Trimming took off 3 bases at V and 5 bases at J, with 11 bases between the two ends. The germline gives CDR1 DFQATT, CDR2 SNEGSKA (reference sequence). The CDR3 contains 14 residues. CDR3 bases: TGCAGTGCTAGGGCAGGACAGAATAATTCACCCCTCCACTTT. It specifies CSARAGQNNSPLHF.

There are many counts of this clonotype. The chain links TRBV20-1 to TRBJ1-2; D gene ambiguous. Looked up from germline, CDR1 is DFQATT and CDR2 is SNEGSKA (reference sequence). Trimming took off 2 bases at V and 0 bases at J, with 10 bases between the two ends. CDR3 length equals 14 residues. This CDR3 reads CSARRAAPNYGYTF. For the CDR3, the DNA is TGCAGTGCTAGAAGGGCAGCTCCTAACTATGGCTACACCTTC.

The chain combines TRBV18 with TRBJ2-7, with 7 nucleotides matching TRBD2. The CDR3 sequence is 16 residues long. Germline values: CDR1 KGHSH, CDR2 LQKENI. J lost 2 bases, V lost 2 bases, and 9 bases had no gene match. CDR3 sequence (DNA): TGTGCCAGCTCACCAACTCCGGGACGGGAGGCCTACGAGCAGTACTTC. This sequence encodes CASSPTPGREAYEQYF.

Many counts were recorded for this clonotype. This chain links TRBV20-1 with TRBJ1-5; D remains unclear. The CDR3 spans 13 residues. CDR1 and CDR2 (germline): DFQATT, SNEGSKA (reference sequence). V lost 1 base, J lost 0 bases, and 4 bases lay in between. CDR3 coding DNA: TGCAGTGCTAGAGGGGATAGCAATCAGCCCCAGCATTTT. Its protein is CSARGDSNQPQHF.

This clonotype came up many times. The chain employs TRBV14 and TRBJ1-1, with D unresolved. The CDR3 loop spans 13 amino acids. V was pared by 8 bases and J by 1 base, with 11 bases between. Germline V gene sequence: CDR1 SGHDN, CDR2 FVKESK. The CDR3 sequence is CASAGLGNTEAFF. For the CDR3, the DNA is TGTGCCAGCGCAGGTTTGGGGAACACTGAAGCTTTCTTT.

In this sample, this clonotype turned up many times. The chain is built from TRBV20-1 and TRBJ2-1; tentative D call: TRBD1 (5 bases). CDR3 length equals 13 residues. The V gene lost 3 bases and the J gene lost 8 bases, with 14 bases spanning the gap. Germline V lookup: CDR1 DFQATT, CDR2 SNEGSKA (reference sequence). CDR3 sequence reads: CSASRSRADEQFF. The CDR3 DNA sequence: TGCAGTGCTAGTCGCAGCAGGGCGGATGAGCAGTTCTTC.

This clonotype was seen repeatedly, ten times or more. The CDR3 DNA reads TGTGCCAGCAGCCCACAACAGGGGTCAGATACGCAGTATTTT. Its protein product is CASSPQQGSDTQYF. This chain uses TRBV7-9 with TRBJ2-3, with 7 bases identical to TRBD1. The V segment lost 5 bases and the J segment 4 bases; nucleotides outside the gene matches: 6. The CDR3 extends over 14 amino acids. CDR1 SEHNR and CDR2 FQNEAQ come from the germline V gene (reference sequence). Together with reference TRBV7-9 and TRBJ2-3, the CDR3 gives the full variable domain: DTGVSQNPRHKITKRGQNVTFRCDPISEHNRLYWYRQTLGQGPEFLTYFQNEAQLEKSRLLSDRFSAERPKGSFSTLEIQRTEQGDSAMYLCASSPQQGSDTQYFGPGTRLTVL.

This sequence joins TRBV12-3 or TRBV12-4 and TRBJ2-7, with 8 bases fitting TRBD2. The length of the CDR3 is 15 residues. Losses at the gene ends were 5 bases for V and 4 bases for J; bases not matched to a gene: 10. CDR3 coding DNA: TGTGCCAGCAGTCCCACCGGACTAGCTTCATACGAGCAGTACTTC. Protein sequence: CASSPTGLASYEQYF.

This clonotype was recorded at least ten times. The rearrangement joins TRBV5-1 to TRBJ2-7; 9 nucleotides match TRBD2. The germline V gene has CDR1 SGHRS and CDR2 YFSETQ. V lost 0 bases to trimming and J lost 3 bases; unmatched junction nucleotides: 10. The CDR3 runs to 17 residues. The CDR3 region has the DNA TGCGCCAGCAGCTTGGCCAGGTCTGGGCGGGAGGGCTACGAGCAGTACTTC. Its protein is CASSLARSGREGYEQYF.

In its sample, this clonotype was seen many times. The chain uses TRBV28 and TRBJ2-3; weak D call: TRBD1 (5 bases). The CDR3 runs to 14 residues. Germline V gives CDR1 MDHEN, CDR2 SYDVKM. The V gene lost 2 bases and the J gene lost 8 bases, with 14 bases spanning the gap. CDR3 in DNA: TGTGCCAGCAGTTTAAGACCGCTTCAGGGTACGCAGTATTTT. Its protein product is CASSLRPLQGTQYF.

V and J are TRBV29-1 and TRBJ1-5; TRBD1 matches at 8 bases. Unmatched junction bases numbered 7, after V lost 5 bases and J lost 4 bases. The CDR3 covers 14 residues. CDR1 and CDR2 from the germline V gene are SQVTM and ANQGSEA. CDR3 region: CSVSGTGVNQPQHF. CDR3 bases: TGCAGCGTTTCTGGGACAGGCGTTAATCAGCCCCAGCATTTT.

In this sample, this clonotype turned up many times. V usage is TRBV5-1 and J usage is TRBJ1-2; no clear D gene. The CDR3 has 14 residues. V was shortened by 2 bases and J by 0 bases, with 8 bases between the two germline ends. Germline V gene lookup returns CDR1 SGHRS and CDR2 YFSETQ. CDR3 bases: TGCGCCAGCAGCTTCGACGGACCTAACTATGGCTACACCTTC. It encodes CASSFDGPNYGYTF. The full variable domain, completed using reference TRBV5-1 and TRBJ1-2, is KAGVTQTPRYLIKTRGQQVTLSCSPISGHRSVSWYQQTPGQGLQFLFEYFSETQRNKGNFPGRFSGRQFSNSRSEMNVSTLELGDSALYLCASSFDGPNYGYTFGSGTRLTVV.